This TCR beta chain comes out of a study of T cell changes during pregnancy in multiple sclerosis. Germline trimming cut 6 bases from V and 5 bases from J; bases unmatched to any gene: 12. Per germline, CDR1 MNHEY and CDR2 SVGAGI. This CDR3 spans 15 amino acids. Data came from immunoSEQ multiplex PCR; TCRdb stores just in-frame clones and leaves some out. The sample records 40,000 to 45,000 clones, about 89% being singletons. The chain combines TRBV6-5 with TRBJ2-5, with TRBD2 matching 7 bases. Specimen: CD4+ T cells from peripheral blood mononuclear cells, collected in the first trimester of pregnancy. The TCR originated in a female donor with multiple sclerosis, enrolled in a pregnancy study. For the CDR3, the DNA is TGTGCCAGCAGCCGGACTAGACACTACCCGGAGACCCAGTACTTC. Protein sequence: CASSRTRHYPETQYF.